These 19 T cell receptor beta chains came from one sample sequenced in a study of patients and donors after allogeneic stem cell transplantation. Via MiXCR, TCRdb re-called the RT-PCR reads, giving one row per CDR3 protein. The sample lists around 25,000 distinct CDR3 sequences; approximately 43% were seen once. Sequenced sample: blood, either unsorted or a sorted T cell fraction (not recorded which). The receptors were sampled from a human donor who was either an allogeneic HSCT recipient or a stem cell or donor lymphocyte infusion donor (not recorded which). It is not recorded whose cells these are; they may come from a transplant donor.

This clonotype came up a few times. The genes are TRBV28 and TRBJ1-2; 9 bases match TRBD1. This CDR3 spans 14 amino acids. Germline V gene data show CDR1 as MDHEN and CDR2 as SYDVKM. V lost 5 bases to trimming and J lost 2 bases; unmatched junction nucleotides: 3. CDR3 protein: CASSLDRGNYGYTF. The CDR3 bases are TGTGCCAGCAGTCTGGACAGGGGAAACTATGGCTACACCTTC.

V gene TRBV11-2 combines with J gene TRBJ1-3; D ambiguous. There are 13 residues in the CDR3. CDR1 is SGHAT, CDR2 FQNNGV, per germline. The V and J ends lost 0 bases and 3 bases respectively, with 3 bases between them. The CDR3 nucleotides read TGTGCCAGCAGCTTAGATCTTGGAAACACCATATATTTT. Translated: CASSLDLGNTIYF.

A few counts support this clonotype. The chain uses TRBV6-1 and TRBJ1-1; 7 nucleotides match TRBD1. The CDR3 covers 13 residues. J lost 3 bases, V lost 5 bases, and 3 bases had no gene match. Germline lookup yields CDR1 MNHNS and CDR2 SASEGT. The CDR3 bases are TGTGCCAGCAGTAAAACAGGGGACACTGAAGCTTTCTTT. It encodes CASSKTGDTEAFF.

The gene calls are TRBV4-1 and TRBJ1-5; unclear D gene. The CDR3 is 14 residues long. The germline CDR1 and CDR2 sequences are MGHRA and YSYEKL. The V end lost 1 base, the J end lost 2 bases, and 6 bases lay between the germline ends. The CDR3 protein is CASSQVMGNQPQHF. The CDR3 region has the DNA TGCGCCAGCAGCCAAGTCATGGGCAATCAGCCCCAGCATTTT.

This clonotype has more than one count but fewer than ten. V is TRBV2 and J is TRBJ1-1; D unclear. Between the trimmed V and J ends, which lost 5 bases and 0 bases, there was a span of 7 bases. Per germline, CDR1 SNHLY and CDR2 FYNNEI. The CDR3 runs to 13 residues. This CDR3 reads CASSRTMNTEAFF. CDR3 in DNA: TGTGCCAGCAGTAGGACGATGAACACTGAAGCTTTCTTT.

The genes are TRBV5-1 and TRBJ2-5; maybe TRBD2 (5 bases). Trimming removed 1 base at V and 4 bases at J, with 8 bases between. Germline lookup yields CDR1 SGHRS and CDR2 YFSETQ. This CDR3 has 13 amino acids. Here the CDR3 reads CASSLIGGETQYF. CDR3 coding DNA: TGCGCCAGCAGCTTGATAGGAGGAGAGACCCAGTACTTC.

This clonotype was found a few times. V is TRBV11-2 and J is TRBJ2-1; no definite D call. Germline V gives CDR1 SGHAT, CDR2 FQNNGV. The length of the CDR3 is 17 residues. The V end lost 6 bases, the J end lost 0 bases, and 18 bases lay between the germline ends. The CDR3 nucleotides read TGTGCCAGCAGTTCCTACTCAAGGACCGCCTCCTACAATGAGCAGTTCTTC. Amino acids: CASSSYSRTASYNEQFF.

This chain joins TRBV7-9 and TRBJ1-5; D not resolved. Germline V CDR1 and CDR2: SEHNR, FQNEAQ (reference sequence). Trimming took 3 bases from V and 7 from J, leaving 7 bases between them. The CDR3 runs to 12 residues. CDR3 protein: CASSFDGQPQHF. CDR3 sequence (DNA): TGTGCCAGCAGCTTCGACGGACAGCCCCAGCATTTT.

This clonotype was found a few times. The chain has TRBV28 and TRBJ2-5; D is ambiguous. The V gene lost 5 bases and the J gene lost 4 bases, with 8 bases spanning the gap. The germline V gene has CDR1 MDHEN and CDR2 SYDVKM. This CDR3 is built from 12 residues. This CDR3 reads CASSPNRETQYF. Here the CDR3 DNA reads TGTGCCAGCAGTCCTAATCGAGAGACCCAGTACTTC.

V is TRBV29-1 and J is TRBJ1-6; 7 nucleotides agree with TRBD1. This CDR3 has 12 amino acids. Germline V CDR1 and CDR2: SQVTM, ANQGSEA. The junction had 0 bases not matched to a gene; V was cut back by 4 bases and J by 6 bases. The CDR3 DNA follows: TGCAGCGTTGGACAGGGTAATTCACCCCTCCACTTT. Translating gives CSVGQGNSPLHF.

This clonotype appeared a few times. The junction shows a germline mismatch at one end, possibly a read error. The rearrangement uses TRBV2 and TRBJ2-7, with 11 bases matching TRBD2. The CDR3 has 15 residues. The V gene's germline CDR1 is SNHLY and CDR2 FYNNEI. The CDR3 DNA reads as TGTGCCAGCACTGAACGTACTAGCGGGAGCTACGAGCAGTACTTC. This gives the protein CASTERTSGSYEQYF.

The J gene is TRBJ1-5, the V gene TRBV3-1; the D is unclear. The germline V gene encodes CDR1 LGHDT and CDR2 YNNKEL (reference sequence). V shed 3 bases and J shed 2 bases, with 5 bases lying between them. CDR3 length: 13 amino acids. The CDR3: CASSQTRNQPQHF. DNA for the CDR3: TGTGCCAGCAGCCAGACCCGCAATCAGCCCCAGCATTTT.

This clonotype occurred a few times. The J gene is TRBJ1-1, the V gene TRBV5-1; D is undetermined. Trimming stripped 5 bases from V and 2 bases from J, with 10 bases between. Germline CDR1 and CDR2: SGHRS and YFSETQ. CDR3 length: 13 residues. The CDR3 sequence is CASSPPLNTEAFF. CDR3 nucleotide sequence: TGCGCCAGCAGTCCGCCACTAAACACTGAAGCTTTCTTT.

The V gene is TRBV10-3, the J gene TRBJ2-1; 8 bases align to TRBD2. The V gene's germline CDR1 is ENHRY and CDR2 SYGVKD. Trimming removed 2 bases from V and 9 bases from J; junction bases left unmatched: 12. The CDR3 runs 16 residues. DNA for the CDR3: TGTGCCATCAGTGAGGTTACTAGCGGAGGGGTTGGTGAGCAGTTCTTC. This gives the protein CAISEVTSGGVGEQFF.

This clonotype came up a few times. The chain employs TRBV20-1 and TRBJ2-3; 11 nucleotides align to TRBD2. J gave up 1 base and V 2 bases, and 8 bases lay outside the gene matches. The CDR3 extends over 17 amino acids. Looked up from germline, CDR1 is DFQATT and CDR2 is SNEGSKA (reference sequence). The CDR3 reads CSARLAGGRWGTDTQYF. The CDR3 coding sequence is TGCAGTGCTAGACTAGCGGGGGGCCGTTGGGGCACAGATACGCAGTATTTT.

The CDR3 loop reads CSGLRGGNTIYF. The CDR3 DNA is TGCAGCGGCCTTCGGGGGGGAAACACCATATATTTT. The chain combines TRBV29-1 with TRBJ1-3; D possibly corresponds to TRBD1 (5 bases). The CDR3 length is 12 residues. Trimming left V 7 bases short and J 4 bases short, with 11 bases between. In germline, CDR1 is SQVTM, CDR2 ANQGSEA. The variable domain in full, completed from reference TRBV29-1 and TRBJ1-3, reads SAVISQKPSRDICQRGTSLTIQCQVDSQVTMMFWYRQQPGQSLTLIATANQGSEATYESGFVIDKFPISRPNLTFSTLTVSNMSPEDSSIYLCSGLRGGNTIYFGEGSWLTVV.

DNA of the CDR3: TGTGCCAGCAGCCACAGGGGGCAGTCCACCGGGGAGCTGTTTTTT. This gives the protein CASSHRGQSTGELFF. The gene calls are TRBV11-2 and TRBJ2-2, with TRBD1 matching over 9 bases. The V and J ends lost 5 bases and 4 bases, in that order; junction bases with no gene match: 5. The CDR3 is 15 residues long. CDR1 and CDR2 (germline): SGHAT, FQNNGV.

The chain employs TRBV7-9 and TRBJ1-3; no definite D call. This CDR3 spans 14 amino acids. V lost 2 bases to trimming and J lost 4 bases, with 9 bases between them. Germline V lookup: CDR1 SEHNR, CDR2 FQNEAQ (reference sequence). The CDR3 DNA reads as TGTGCCAGCAGCTTATCTGTCAGCGGAAACACCATATATTTT. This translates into CASSLSVSGNTIYF. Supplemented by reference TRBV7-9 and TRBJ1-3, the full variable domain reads DTGVSQNPRHKITKRGQNVTFRCDPISEHNRLYWYRQTLGQGPEFLTYFQNEAQLEKSRLLSDRFSAERPKGSFSTLEIQRTEQGDSAMYLCASSLSVSGNTIYFGEGSWLTVV.

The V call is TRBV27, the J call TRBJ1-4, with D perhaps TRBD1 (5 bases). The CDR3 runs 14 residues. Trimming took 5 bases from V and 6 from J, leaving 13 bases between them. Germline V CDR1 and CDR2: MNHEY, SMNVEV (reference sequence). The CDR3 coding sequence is TGTGCCAGCAGTCGTCCAGGGCGGTATGAAAAACTGTTTTTT. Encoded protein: CASSRPGRYEKLFF.